This entry concerns a single T cell receptor beta chain. Antigen specificity is unknown. This sample is drawn from a study of cytomegalovirus exposure and HLA in healthy donors. Study-wide results and limits: In vitro work confirmed that a few CMV-associated chains recognize CMV antigens. In the 95 to 150 validation repertoires, around 95% of cluster scores exceeded 0, per a later analysis. Cytomegalovirus status was reportedly diagnosed by the classifier with high specificity and sensitivity.

Trimming removed 0 bases from V and 2 bases from J, with 10 bases in between. Germline-derived CDR1 and CDR2 are SGHRS and YFSETQ. The CDR3 totals 15 residues. The method was immunoSEQ multiplex PCR; TCRdb's version includes in-frame clones alone and lacks a portion of them. The table lists 100,000 or so clones, roughly 86% of them singletons. This chain connects TRBV5-1 to TRBJ2-3; maybe TRBD1 (6 bases). What was sequenced was PBMCs. The receptor was derived from a young woman in good health and CMV-seropositive. DNA of the CDR3: TGCGCCAGCAGCTTGGAAGGGACATTCACAGATACGCAGTATTTT. Protein product: CASSLEGTFTDTQYF. Together with reference TRBV5-1 and TRBJ2-3, the CDR3 gives the full variable domain: KAGVTQTPRYLIKTRGQQVTLSCSPISGHRSVSWYQQTPGQGLQFLFEYFSETQRNKGNFPGRFSGRQFSNSRSEMNVSTLELGDSALYLCASSLEGTFTDTQYFGPGTRLTVL.